These 7 T cell receptor beta chains came from one sample sequenced in a study of shared clonotypes between healthy human individuals (dated by TCRdb to the early 2020s). The library was obtained by the immunoSEQ multiplex PCR assay. This immuneACCESS table, as held by TCRdb, lists in-frame sequences with V and J called but not all clones. Of the missing ones, under half trace to an unresolved V gene in checked studies; the others have no known cause. The sample profile shows about 2.4 million clones; over 85% of them were found once. The ten largest clones capture 0.36% of the sample. Sequencing used naive CD4+ T cells from PBMCs. Reading the label with the study, this specimen's cell subset or site is: CD45RA+ positively selected. These receptors were obtained from a man aged 18 to 30 in good health. Some clones in this sample may be carry-over from other donors' samples.

The chain has TRBV5-1 and TRBJ2-7; 9 nucleotides align to TRBD1. Unmatched junction bases numbered 3, after V lost 2 bases and J lost 3 bases. Germline assignment: CDR1 SGHRS and CDR2 YFSETQ. The length of the CDR3 is 14 residues. For the CDR3, the DNA is TGCGCCAGCAGCTTCTCGGGACAGGGCTACGAGCAGTACTTC. Translating gives CASSFSGQGYEQYF. Looking up the rest from reference TRBV5-1 and TRBJ2-7 gives the full variable domain: KAGVTQTPRYLIKTRGQQVTLSCSPISGHRSVSWYQQTPGQGLQFLFEYFSETQRNKGNFPGRFSGRQFSNSRSEMNVSTLELGDSALYLCASSFSGQGYEQYFGPGTRLTVT.

The chain joins TRBV4-1 to TRBJ2-7, with 11 bases matching TRBD2. Losses at the gene ends were 0 bases for V and 6 bases for J; bases not matched to a gene: 10. The V gene's germline CDR1 is MGHRA and CDR2 YSYEKL. This CDR3 is 17 amino acids long. The CDR3 coding sequence is TGCGCCAGCAGCCAAGAAGGTAGCGGGAGGGCCCTCTCCGAGCAGTACTTC. Protein: CASSQEGSGRALSEQYF.

CDR3 bases: TGTGCCAGCAGTTTCATCGGGACTTCTCTCACAGATACGCAGTATTTT. Its protein product is CASSFIGTSLTDTQYF. This chain uses TRBV28 with TRBJ2-3; perhaps TRBD2 as D (6 bases). Per germline, CDR1 MDHEN and CDR2 SYDVKM. Trimming removed 3 bases from V and 2 bases from J, with 15 bases in between. The CDR3 extends over 16 amino acids.

The CDR3 nucleotides read TGCGCCAGCAGCCACGGCAGGTCTAACGCCTACGAGCAGTACTTC. It yields the protein CASSHGRSNAYEQYF. The chain couples TRBV4-1 to TRBJ2-7; no firm D call. Trimming stripped 3 bases from V and 2 bases from J, with 14 bases between. Germline V CDR1 and CDR2: MGHRA, YSYEKL. The CDR3 runs 15 residues.

The chain employs TRBV11-2 and TRBJ2-5; D unresolved. The assigned J gene may be wrong: the sequence end matches TRBJ2-7 better. The CDR3 runs to 12 residues. From germline, CDR1 is SGHAT and CDR2 FQNNGV. Written as DNA, the CDR3 is TGTGCCAGCAGCGCACACGACCTCGAGCAGTACTTC. Its protein is CASSAHDLEQYF.

This clone was recorded once. The chain employs TRBV19 and TRBJ2-1, with TRBD2 identical over 14 bases. In germline, CDR1 is LNHDA, CDR2 SQIVND (reference sequence). This CDR3 spans 19 amino acids. After removal of 9 bases from V and 7 bases from J, the junction contained 20 bases not matched to a gene. Here the CDR3 reads CASWIVGRGLAGVPNEQFF. DNA of the CDR3: TGTGCCAGCTGGATAGTTGGGAGGGGACTAGCGGGAGTTCCGAATGAGCAGTTCTTC. The full variable domain, completed using reference TRBV19 and TRBJ2-1, is DGGITQSPKYLFRKEGQNVTLSCEQNLNHDAMYWYRQDPGQGLRLIYYSQIVNDFQKGDIAEGYSVSREKKESFPLTVTSAQKNPTAFYLCASWIVGRGLAGVPNEQFFGPGTRLTVL.

Comments on this clone: Other DNA variants within this sample encode the same CDR3. The rearrangement uses TRBV11-3 and TRBJ2-7; unclear D gene. This CDR3 comprises 14 residues. V lost 1 base, J lost 0 bases, and 7 bases lay in between. CDR1 is SGHNT, CDR2 YENEEA, per germline. CDR3 loop: CASSLGQSSYEQYF. CDR3 sequence (DNA): TGTGCCAGCAGCTTAGGGCAGAGCTCCTACGAGCAGTACTTC.